Shown below are 21 T cell receptor beta chains from a single sample sequenced in a study of circulating tumor DNA in untreated peripheral T-cell lymphoma. Assay: immunoSEQ multiplex PCR; the TCRdb copy retains only in-frame clones and omits some. The top ten clones hold 55% of a sample with some 7,000 clones, approximately 62% of them seen once. The sequenced sample consisted of tumor tissue. Source of these receptors: a human donor with peripheral T-cell lymphoma.

The J gene is TRBJ2-7, the V gene TRBV11-3, with TRBD2 matching over 10 bases. CDR3 length equals 15 residues. V trimming: 4 bases; J trimming: 5 bases; junction bases outside the gene matches: 8. The germline gives CDR1 SGHNT, CDR2 YENEEA. CDR3 DNA: TGTGCCAGCAGCTCCGCCAGCGGGAGGGCGCACGAGCAGTACTTC. Amino acid sequence: CASSSASGRAHEQYF.

The sample holds one count of this clone. This chain links TRBV6-1 with TRBJ1-4, with a possible D match to TRBD1 (6 bases). V lost 1 base and J lost 7, with 19 bases in between. The CDR3 has 17 amino acids. The germline CDR1 and CDR2 sequences are MNHNS and SASEGT. For the CDR3, the DNA is TGTGCCAGCAGTGAAGACCCCCCCAGGGGTTTAGGTGAAAAACTGTTTTTT. Its protein product is CASSEDPPRGLGEKLFF.

This clone was recorded a few times. The J gene is TRBJ1-1, the V gene TRBV18; a weak D match, TRBD1 (5 bases). The CDR3 runs to 15 residues. The ends were cut back, 3 bases at V and 4 bases at J, with 15 bases in the middle. Germline V gene sequence: CDR1 KGHSH, CDR2 LQKENI. The CDR3 reads CASSPGPGVGTEAFF. The CDR3 DNA is TGTGCCAGCTCACCCGGCCCGGGGGTTGGCACTGAAGCTTTCTTT.

This chain connects TRBV18 to TRBJ2-2; possible D gene TRBD1, 6 bases. The V gene's germline CDR1 is KGHSH and CDR2 LQKENI. V lost 2 bases to trimming and J lost 3 bases, with 10 bases between them. This CDR3 is built from 15 residues. The CDR3 DNA reads TGTGCCAGCTCACCATCCTACAGGGACACCGGGGAGCTGTTTTTT. Its translation: CASSPSYRDTGELFF.

The genes are TRBV7-7 and TRBJ2-2; D might be TRBD1 or TRBD2, each matching 6 bases. Germline CDR1 SSHAT, CDR2 FNYEAQ (reference sequence). CDR3 size: 14 residues. V lost 5 bases to trimming and J lost 3 bases, with 10 bases between them. CDR3 protein: CASSARGDTGELFF. The CDR3 coding sequence is TGTGCCAGCAGCGCAAGGGGGGACACCGGGGAGCTGTTTTTT.

This clone was seen only a few times. The rearrangement uses TRBV6-8 and TRBJ2-1; no reliable D call. The V end was cut by 4 bases, the J end by 9 bases, with 13 bases between. The V gene's germline CDR1 is MNHGY and CDR2 SAAAGT. CDR3 length: 13 residues. CDR3 nucleotides: TGTGCCAGCAGTTCCATACATTCGCGTGAGCAGTTCTTC. Protein product: CASSSIHSREQFF.

This clone was detected a few times. V and J are TRBV28 and TRBJ2-7; D is unresolved. V was pared by 6 bases and J by 0 bases, with 6 bases between. Per the germline V gene, CDR1 is MDHEN and CDR2 is SYDVKM. The CDR3 has 12 amino acids. CDR3 protein: CASSPVSYEQYF. The CDR3 coding sequence is TGTGCCAGCAGCCCCGTCTCCTACGAGCAGTACTTC.

The rearrangement uses TRBV6-8 and TRBJ2-1, with D tentatively TRBD2 (5 bases). The CDR3 extends over 13 amino acids. Deletions cut 10 bases from V and 0 bases from J, with 10 bases between. Per the germline V gene, CDR1 is MNHGY and CDR2 is SAAAGT. CDR3 nucleotides: TGTGCCATCATGGGGAGCTCCTACAATGAGCAGTTCTTC. This sequence encodes CAIMGSSYNEQFF.

This clone was detected a few times. The chain couples TRBV6-8 to TRBJ2-5; 8 bases agree with TRBD2. V dropped 5 bases and J dropped 4; count of bases not matched to a gene: 9. The germline V gene encodes CDR1 MNHGY and CDR2 SAAAGT. CDR3 length: 15 amino acids. The CDR3 nucleotides read TGTGCCAGCAGTGTGGACCGGGGGGGCCGAGAGACCCAGTACTTC. Its protein is CASSVDRGGRETQYF.

CDR3 DNA sequence: TGTGCCAGCAGCTTGGCCGTGGGCAGGGGATACAATGAGCAGTTCTTC. Translated, it gives CASSLAVGRGYNEQFF. The chain uses TRBV11-3 and TRBJ2-1, with D tentatively TRBD1 (6 bases). CDR3 length: 16 amino acids. Germline V gene lookup returns CDR1 SGHNT and CDR2 YENEEA. Trimming shortened V by 3 bases and J by 4 bases, and 16 bases separated the two germline ends.

This clone was detected only a few times. The chain combines TRBV19 with TRBJ1-4; D not certain. Germline V gene data show CDR1 as LNHDA and CDR2 as SQIVND (reference sequence). V lost 7 bases and J 3 bases, leaving 18 bases between the germline ends. The CDR3 is made up of 16 amino acids. The CDR3 DNA is TGTGCCAGTACCTCCGTCGTGAGACGGGCTAATGAAAAACTGTTTTTT. It yields the protein CASTSVVRRANEKLFF.

The rearrangement uses TRBV19 and TRBJ1-5; a possible D gene is TRBD1 (5 bases). Germline V gene data show CDR1 as LNHDA and CDR2 as SQIVND (reference sequence). This CDR3 contains 13 residues. With 3 bases removed from V and 4 bases from J, the gap between germline ends came to 7 bases. The CDR3 DNA sequence: TGTGCCAGTAGTATTGGGGGTAATCAGCCCCAGCATTTT. Amino acids: CASSIGGNQPQHF.

This chain joins TRBV7-5 and TRBJ2-3; the table's D call of TRBD2 was not tested on the DNA. TRBV7-5 is classified as a pseudogene. This CDR3 contains 19 residues. The DNA for the CDR3 is TGTGCCAGCAGCTTAGATCTTATTTTAGCGTTACAGCCTTTAGATACGCAGTATTTT. It encodes CASSLDLILALQPLDTQYF.

The chain recombines TRBV18 with TRBJ2-7; D possibly corresponds to TRBD1 (7 bases). This CDR3 region has 16 residues. Germline assignment: CDR1 KGHSH and CDR2 LQKENI. Trimming took 3 bases from V and 6 from J, leaving 21 bases between them. CDR3 in amino acids: CASSPAAGRGASEQYF. The CDR3 DNA sequence: TGTGCCAGCTCACCCGCAGCCGGCAGGGGGGCCAGCGAGCAGTACTTC.

V and J are TRBV18 and TRBJ2-1; the D call may be TRBD1 or TRBD2 (5 bases each). This CDR3 contains 14 residues. CDR1 is KGHSH, CDR2 LQKENI, per germline. V dropped 6 bases and J dropped 9 bases, with 18 bases sitting between them. This CDR3 reads CASSPSGPATEQFF. The CDR3 DNA sequence: TGTGCCAGCTCCCCCTCGGGGCCGGCGACTGAGCAGTTCTTC. The entire variable domain, with the rest obtained from reference TRBV18 and TRBJ2-1, is as follows: NAGVMQNPRHLVRRRGQEARLRCSPMKGHSHVYWYRQLPEEGLKFMVYLQKENIIDESGMPKERFSAEFPKEGPSILRIQQVVRGDSAAYFCASSPSGPATEQFFGPGTRLTVL.

The V call is TRBV18, the J call TRBJ2-2; no definite D call. The CDR3 consists of 13 residues. The germline V gene encodes CDR1 KGHSH and CDR2 LQKENI. V was pared by 5 bases and J by 4 bases, with 8 bases between. The CDR3 bases are TGTGCCAGCTCATACAGACCCACCGGGGAGCTGTTTTTT. Protein sequence: CASSYRPTGELFF.

This clone was seen once. The chain combines TRBV29-1 with TRBJ1-2; TRBD1 aligns across 7 bases. The germline V gene encodes CDR1 SQVTM and CDR2 ANQGSEA. After removal of 3 bases from V and 4 bases from J, the junction contained 5 bases not matched to a gene. There are 13 residues in the CDR3. DNA of the CDR3: TGCAGCGTTGAGATAGACAGGGCCTATGGCTACACCTTC. Translation gives CSVEIDRAYGYTF. The variable domain in full, completed from reference TRBV29-1 and TRBJ1-2, reads SAVISQKPSRDICQRGTSLTIQCQVDSQVTMMFWYRQQPGQSLTLIATANQGSEATYESGFVIDKFPISRPNLTFSTLTVSNMSPEDSSIYLCSVEIDRAYGYTFGSGTRLTVV.

This sequence joins TRBV6-1 and TRBJ1-5; possibly TRBD1 for D (5 bases). This CDR3 is built from 16 residues. Trimming took off 1 base at V and 4 bases at J, with 14 bases between the two ends. Germline CDR1 reads MNHNS; CDR2 reads SASEGT. DNA of the CDR3: TGTGCCAGCAGTGAAGGAAGTCAGGGAGTGAATCAGCCCCAGCATTTT. Protein: CASSEGSQGVNQPQHF.

This clone was counted only a few times. J is TRBJ2-3 and V is TRBV11-3, with D unclear. Germline loops: CDR1 SGHNT, CDR2 YENEEA. The CDR3 totals 17 residues. V was pared by 4 bases and J by 4 bases, with 21 bases between. CDR3 sequence (DNA): TGTGCCAGCAGCTCGGGCGACGGAAGTCCTCGCGCAGATACGCAGTATTTT. Protein sequence: CASSSGDGSPRADTQYF.

This clone was counted between two and nine times. The V and J genes are TRBV23-1 and TRBJ2-3; 8 bases map to TRBD2. TRBV23-1 belongs to the ORF category, with a function that is uncertain. This CDR3 spans 14 amino acids. V gave up 4 bases and J gave up 3 bases; unmatched junction bases: 3. The CDR3 protein is CASSRGGRTDTQYF. CDR3 sequence (DNA): TGCGCCAGCAGTCGCGGGGGGCGGACAGATACGCAGTATTTT.

J is TRBJ2-3 and V is TRBV11-3; D is undetermined. The germline gives CDR1 SGHNT, CDR2 YENEEA. V lost 3 bases, J lost 2 bases, and 15 bases lay in between. The CDR3 runs 16 residues. Here the CDR3 DNA reads TGTGCCAGCAGCTTGCCTCACAACCCGATCACAGATACGCAGTATTTT. This gives the protein CASSLPHNPITDTQYF.